This record looks at one T cell receptor beta chain sequence and its context. The data were obtained in a study of blood T cell repertoires in COVID-19. The overall study: Collection of acute and convalescent COVID-19 samples took place in the United States, Italy and Spain. PBMCs, B-cell-depleted T cells, or T cells were the source of the cDNA or gDNA that made up the material.

Germline V CDR1 and CDR2: LGHNA, YSLEER. V shed 0 bases, J shed 5 bases, and the junction held 9 bases outside the gene matches. There are 16 residues in the CDR3. Original analysis: Reference gene primer amplification yielded estimated nucleated cell counts. Repertoires were generated with immunoSEQ multiplex PCR, while TCRdb's copy carries only in-frame clones and drops some. V and J calls and clone size come straight from that table; D and trimming were deduced from the DNA. The sample records around 340,000 clones, around 83% being singletons. The chain is built from TRBV4-3 and TRBJ2-5; 7 nucleotides agree with TRBD1. Sequenced: peripheral blood. This receptor was obtained from a man aged 25-45 years with active or convalescent COVID-19. The CDR3 sequence is CASSQDSTGVGETQYF. CDR3 DNA: TGCGCCAGCAGCCAAGACTCTACAGGGGTGGGGGAGACCCAGTACTTC.